This entry is about one T cell receptor beta chain. Its antigen is currently not known. Base quality data are lacking; no much larger clone is found one base away. TCRbeta CDR3 regions were amplified from genomic DNA using the immunoSEQ Assay, a bias-controlled multiplex PCR. The authors' analysis ran thus. Within the assay, amplification of reference gene primers was used to estimate how many nucleated cells each sample contained. Sequence reads were collapsed and filtered to measure the absolute abundance of every unique TCRbeta CDR3 rearrangement. For each sample, productive Simpson clonality was calculated by taking the square root of Simpson's diversity index across productive rearrangements. TCRdb stores this immuneACCESS table with in-frame sequences only. Part of the clones is absent; in the studies checked, under half of the shortfall reflects unresolved V genes, and no reason is known for the rest. V and J calls and clone size are given by that table; D and trimming were obtained from the DNA. In all, the sample holds about 240,000 clones, and just under 85% of those were seen once. The top ten hold over 7.5% of the sample.

The collaborating institutions used their own protocols to collect whole blood in K2EDTA tubes. For TCRbeta analysis, collaborators shipped samples as frozen whole blood, isolated PBMCs, or DNA extracted from either of those sample types. The data were taken from a study of blood T cell repertoires in COVID-19 (dated by TCRdb to about 2020). In terms of the full investigation: The collaborator samples originated in the United States, Italy and Spain and spanned the acute and convalescent phases of COVID-19. The prospective study material was composed of cDNA or gDNA derived from T cells, B-cell-depleted T cells, or PBMCs. A freely available public database, intended as a resource for researchers studying the immune response to SARS-CoV-2, is where the repertoires were released. Where available, HLA class I and class II types were obtained from metadata supplied by the sample provider rather than from assay-based typing. Nearly every sample came with metadata listing a de-identified subject ID, COVID-19 status, age in years and sex. Subjects who had been exposed to COVID-19, were actively infected with it, or had recovered from it provided the deeply sampled blood TCRbeta repertoires that made up the dataset. Samples were obtained from the ongoing ImmuneRACE study (first 160 participants) and from some 1,300 subjects provided by 6 global collaborators. Summary of the overall study and its limitations: The quantity of clinical and demographic metadata differed by source and by participant and was supplied without curation.

The CDR3 starts with the cysteine, ends with the phenylalanine, and has 13 residues. The entry retains the CDR3 DNA only, 39 bases that are in frame from base 1. CDR1 and CDR2 were assigned from the germline V gene (reference sequence) as LGHDT and YNNKEL. The junction carries 7 bases between V and J, which are trimmed by 7 bases and 0 bases respectively. This receptor was obtained from a woman of 80 years or more with acute or convalescent COVID-19. The sequencing input was peripheral blood. This chain joins TRBV3-1 (or the pseudogene TRBV3-2) to TRBJ2-1; the D gene cannot be named for sure. The sequence in DNA is TGTGCCAGCACCTCGAGCTCCTACAATGAGCAGTTCTTC. The resulting protein is CASTSSSYNEQFF.